Below are 18 T cell receptor beta chains sequenced from a single sample in a study of blood T cell repertoires in COVID-19. Sequenced by immunoSEQ multiplex PCR; TCRdb stores in-frame clones only, minus some. The data contain approximately 320,000 clones, about 82% of them seen just once; the ten biggest clones take up roughly 7%. The specimen sequenced was peripheral blood. The receptors stem from a human donor in a cohort sampled during active COVID-19.

The genes are TRBV7-2 and TRBJ2-1; maybe TRBD2 (5 bases). Germline lookup yields CDR1 SGHTA and CDR2 FQGNSA. V was trimmed by 7 bases and J by 5 bases, leaving 12 bases between them. The CDR3 loop spans 13 amino acids. CDR3 sequence (DNA): TGTGCCAGCACGACTAAGGTTCACAATGAGCAGTTCTTC. Encoded protein: CASTTKVHNEQFF.

In this sample, this clone turned up once. The J gene is TRBJ2-2, the V gene TRBV7-3; D might be TRBD2 (5 bases). V shed 4 bases and J shed 3 bases, with 9 bases lying between them. This CDR3 region has 14 residues. CDR1 is SGHTA, CDR2 FQGTGA, per germline. DNA of the CDR3: TGTGCCAGCAGCTCCCCCGGGGACACCGGGGAGCTGTTTTTT. Amino acids: CASSSPGDTGELFF.

V and J are TRBV13 and TRBJ1-2; 7 bases align to TRBD1. CDR3 length equals 18 residues. Losses at the gene ends were 0 bases for V and 0 bases for J; bases not matched to a gene: 10. Germline CDR1 reads PRHDT; CDR2 reads FYEKMQ (reference sequence). The CDR3 spells CASSLGLGDRETNYGYTF. CDR3 DNA sequence: TGTGCCAGCAGCTTAGGCCTTGGGGACAGAGAAACTAACTATGGCTACACCTTC.

This clone turned up a few times. V gene TRBV9 combines with J gene TRBJ2-3, with 7 bases identical to TRBD2. This CDR3 is 17 amino acids long. Germline V gene lookup returns CDR1 SGDLS and CDR2 YYNGEE. V lost 0 bases to trimming and J lost 2 bases; unmatched junction nucleotides: 9. CDR3 sequence: CASSVDPGRGYTDTQYF. Written as DNA, the CDR3 is TGTGCCAGCAGCGTAGACCCAGGGCGGGGGTACACAGATACGCAGTATTTT. Variable domain in full (rest from reference TRBV9 and TRBJ2-3): DSGVTQTPKHLITATGQRVTLRCSPRSGDLSVYWYQQSLDQGLQFLIQYYNGEERAKGNILERFSAQQFPDLHSELNLSSLELGDSALYFCASSVDPGRGYTDTQYFGPGTRLTVL.

Note on this clone: Other DNA sequences in the sample encode the same CDR3. As DNA, the CDR3 is TGTGCCAGCAGCCCAAGGGGGGGGAACACTGAAGCTTTCTTT. It translates to CASSPRGGNTEAFF. The rearrangement uses TRBV3-1 (or the pseudogene TRBV3-2) and TRBJ1-1, with D possibly TRBD1 on 6 matching bases. The CDR3 is made up of 14 amino acids. V lost 4 bases and J 1 base, leaving 10 bases between the germline ends. Germline V lookup: CDR1 LGHDT, CDR2 YNNKEL (reference sequence).

The genes are TRBV19 and TRBJ1-2; D remains ambiguous. The V gene's germline CDR1 is LNHDA and CDR2 SQIVND (reference sequence). V was cut by 2 bases and J by 7 bases, with 14 bases left in between. This CDR3 contains 14 residues. This chain's CDR3 is CASSIPGMRVGYTF. Here the CDR3 DNA reads TGTGCCAGTAGTATACCGGGAATGAGGGTTGGCTACACCTTC.

CDR3 amino acids: CASSPTTGGNTGELFF. Written as DNA, the CDR3 is TGCGCCAGCAGCCCTACCACGGGGGGGAACACCGGGGAGCTGTTTTTT. This rearrangement joins TRBV5-1 to TRBJ2-2; 7 nucleotides align to TRBD2. The CDR3 extends over 16 amino acids. CDR1 and CDR2 from the germline V gene are SGHRS and YFSETQ. V shed 4 bases, J shed 1 base, and the junction held 7 bases outside the gene matches.

The chain carries TRBV10-1 and TRBJ2-6; tentatively, D is TRBD2 (6 bases). Deletions cut 0 bases from V and 0 bases from J, with 15 bases between. Germline V gives CDR1 WNHNN, CDR2 SYGVQD (reference sequence). The CDR3 consists of 19 residues. In nucleotides, the CDR3 is TGCGCCAGCAGTGAGTCAATCGTTTCGGGAGACTCTGGGGCCAACGTCCTGACTTTC. It specifies CASSESIVSGDSGANVLTF.

The rearrangement uses TRBV10-3 and TRBJ1-2; the D is unclear. Germline assignment: CDR1 ENHRY and CDR2 SYGVKD. The CDR3 consists of 13 residues. V was shortened by 7 bases and J by 4 bases, with 13 bases between the two germline ends. CDR3 DNA sequence: TGTGCCATCACCTCCACAGACGTCTATGGCTACACCTTC. Its translation is CAITSTDVYGYTF.

This clone was found once. The chain has TRBV20-1 and TRBJ1-5, with D uncertain. V lost 3 bases, J lost 3 bases, and 9 bases lay in between. This CDR3 has 13 amino acids. CDR1 is DFQATT and CDR2 is SNEGSKA in the germline V gene (reference sequence). The CDR3 region is CSASRRLNQPQHF. The CDR3 coding sequence is TGCAGTGCTAGTCGGCGGCTCAATCAGCCCCAGCATTTT.

The count of this clone is one. The genes are TRBV7-3 and TRBJ2-1; possible D gene TRBD2, 6 bases. Germline V gives CDR1 SGHTA, CDR2 FQGTGA. V lost 5 bases and J lost 4, with 15 bases in between. CDR3 length: 15 residues. The CDR3 protein is CASSRAGQGYNEQFF. In nucleotides, the CDR3 is TGTGCCAGCAGCCGTGCGGGGCAGGGTTACAATGAGCAGTTCTTC. The variable domain in full, completed from reference TRBV7-3 and TRBJ2-1, reads GAGVSQTPSNKVTEKGKYVELRCDPISGHTALYWYRQSLGQGPEFLIYFQGTGAADDSGLPNDRFFAVRPEGSVSTLKIQRTERGDSAVYLCASSRAGQGYNEQFFGPGTRLTVL.

V is TRBV27 and J is TRBJ2-3; D remains unclear. V was shortened by 6 bases and J by 2 bases, with 9 bases between the two germline ends. Germline V lookup: CDR1 MNHEY, CDR2 SMNVEV (reference sequence). This CDR3 is 13 amino acids long. This CDR3 reads CASRWALTDTQYF. CDR3 sequence (DNA): TGTGCCAGCAGATGGGCACTCACAGATACGCAGTATTTT.

The sample holds one count of this clone. The V and J genes are TRBV3-1 (or the pseudogene TRBV3-2) and TRBJ1-4; no definite D call. The CDR3 is 15 amino acids. V was trimmed by 1 base and J by 6 bases, leaving 12 bases between them. Germline CDR1 LGHDT, CDR2 YNNKEL (reference sequence). The CDR3 nucleotides are TGTGCCAGCAGCCAAGGCGGCGGCACTCATGAAAAACTGTTTTTT. It translates to CASSQGGGTHEKLFF.

This chain joins TRBV28 and TRBJ1-1; TRBD1 agrees at 8 bases. Germline CDR1 is MDHEN and CDR2 is SYDVKM. The CDR3 is made up of 14 amino acids. J lost 1 base, V lost 4 bases, and 2 bases had no gene match. Written as DNA, the CDR3 is TGTGCCAGCAGTTCCGGACAGGGGAACACTGAAGCTTTCTTT. This codes for CASSSGQGNTEAFF. Combining the CDR3 with reference TRBV28 and TRBJ1-1 gives the whole variable domain DVKVTQSSRYLVKRTGEKVFLECVQDMDHENMFWYRQDPGLGLRLIYFSYDVKMKEKGDIPEGYSVSREKKERFSLILESASTNQTSMYLCASSSGQGNTEAFFGQGTRLTVV.

The V and J genes are TRBV24-1 and TRBJ1-1; 7 nucleotides agree with TRBD1. The germline CDR1 and CDR2 sequences are KGHDR and SFDVKD. This CDR3 contains 13 residues. The ends lost 4 bases at V and 7 bases at J; junction bases unmatched: 5. The CDR3 loop is CATSDPDRIEAFF. The CDR3 DNA reads as TGTGCCACCAGTGACCCGGACAGGATTGAAGCTTTCTTT.

V gene TRBV6-5 combines with J gene TRBJ1-1; no definite D call. The CDR3 contains 15 residues. Per the germline V gene, CDR1 is MNHEY and CDR2 is SVGAGI. Trimming shortened V by 0 bases and J by 6 bases, and 14 bases separated the two germline ends. CDR3 coding DNA: TGTGCCAGCAGTTACTCGACAACCCGGTGGGCTGAAGCTTTCTTT. It is translated as CASSYSTTRWAEAFF.

The chain combines TRBV5-1 with TRBJ1-5; D not certain. Trimming pared 7 bases from V and 0 bases from J, leaving 8 bases between. From germline, CDR1 is SGHRS and CDR2 YFSETQ. This CDR3 spans 13 amino acids. As DNA, the CDR3 is TGCGCCAGCTTCGGGGTTAGCAATCAGCCCCAGCATTTT. Its translation is CASFGVSNQPQHF.

The chain employs TRBV5-5 and TRBJ1-2; tentatively, D is TRBD1 (6 bases). The ends were cut back, 0 bases at V and 5 bases at J, with 17 bases in the middle. The germline V gene has CDR1 SGHKS and CDR2 YYEKEE (reference sequence). There are 16 residues in the CDR3. Written as DNA, the CDR3 is TGTGCCAGCAGCTTGGAGTCTCCGACAGGCCTATATGGCTACACCTTC. Protein: CASSLESPTGLYGYTF.